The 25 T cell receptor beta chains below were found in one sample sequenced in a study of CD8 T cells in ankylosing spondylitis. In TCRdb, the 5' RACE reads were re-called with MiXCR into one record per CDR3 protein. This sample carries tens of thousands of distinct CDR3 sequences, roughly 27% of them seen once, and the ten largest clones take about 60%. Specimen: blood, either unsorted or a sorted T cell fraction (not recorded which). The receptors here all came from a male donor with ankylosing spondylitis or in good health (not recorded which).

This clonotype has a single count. The CDR3 protein is CSALTGISPTNEKLFF. The CDR3, as DNA: TGCAGTGCACTGACAGGGATCTCTCCCACTAATGAAAAACTGTTTTTT. The chain combines TRBV20-1 with TRBJ1-4; 7 bases fit TRBD1. There are 16 residues in the CDR3. V shed 6 bases and J 2 bases; nucleotides not matched to a gene: 12. Germline V CDR1 and CDR2: DFQATT, SNEGSKA (reference sequence).

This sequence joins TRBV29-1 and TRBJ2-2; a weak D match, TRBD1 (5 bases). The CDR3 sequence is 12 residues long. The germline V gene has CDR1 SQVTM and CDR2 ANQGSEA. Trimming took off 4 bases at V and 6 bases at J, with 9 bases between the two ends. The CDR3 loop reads CSVGQQSGELFF. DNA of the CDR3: TGCAGCGTTGGACAGCAATCCGGGGAGCTGTTTTTT.

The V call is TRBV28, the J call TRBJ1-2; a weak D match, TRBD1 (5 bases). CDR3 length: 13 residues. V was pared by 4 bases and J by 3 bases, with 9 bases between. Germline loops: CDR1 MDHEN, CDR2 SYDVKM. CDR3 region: CASSSGTDYGYTF. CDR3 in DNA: TGTGCCAGCAGTTCAGGGACGGACTATGGCTACACCTTC.

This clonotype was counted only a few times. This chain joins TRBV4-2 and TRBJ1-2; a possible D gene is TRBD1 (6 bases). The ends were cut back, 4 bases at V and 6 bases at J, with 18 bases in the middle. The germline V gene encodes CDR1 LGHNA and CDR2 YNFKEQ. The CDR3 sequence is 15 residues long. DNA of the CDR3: TGTGCCAGCAGCCCAGAGGGGGGGAGAGGAGATGGCTACACCTTC. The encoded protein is CASSPEGGRGDGYTF.

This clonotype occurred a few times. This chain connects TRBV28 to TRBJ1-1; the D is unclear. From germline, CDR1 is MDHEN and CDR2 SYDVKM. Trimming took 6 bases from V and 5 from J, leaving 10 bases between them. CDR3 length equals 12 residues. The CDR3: CASRIPTTEAFF. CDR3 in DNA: TGTGCCAGCAGGATCCCGACGACTGAAGCTTTCTTT.

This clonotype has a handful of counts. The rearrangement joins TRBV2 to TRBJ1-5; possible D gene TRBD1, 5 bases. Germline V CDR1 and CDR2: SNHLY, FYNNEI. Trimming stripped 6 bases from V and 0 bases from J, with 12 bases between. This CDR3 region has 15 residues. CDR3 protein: CASRPGTASNQPQHF. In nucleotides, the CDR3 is TGTGCCAGCAGACCAGGGACGGCTAGCAATCAGCCCCAGCATTTT.

The CDR3, as DNA: TGTGCCAGCAGCCGTGGGCCGACTAGTTCTCAAGAGACCCAGTACTTC. Residues: CASSRGPTSSQETQYF. The chain joins TRBV7-2 to TRBJ2-5; D possibly corresponds to TRBD2 (6 bases). The CDR3 extends over 16 amino acids. V dropped 5 bases and J dropped 2 bases, with 18 bases sitting between them. Per the germline V gene, CDR1 is SGHTA and CDR2 is FQGNSA. The variable domain in full, completed from reference TRBV7-2 and TRBJ2-5, reads GAGVSQSPSNKVTEKGKDVELRCDPISGHTALYWYRQSLGQGLEFLIYFQGNSAPDKSGLPSDRFSAERTGGSVSTLTIQRTQQEDSAVYLCASSRGPTSSQETQYFGPGTRLLVL.

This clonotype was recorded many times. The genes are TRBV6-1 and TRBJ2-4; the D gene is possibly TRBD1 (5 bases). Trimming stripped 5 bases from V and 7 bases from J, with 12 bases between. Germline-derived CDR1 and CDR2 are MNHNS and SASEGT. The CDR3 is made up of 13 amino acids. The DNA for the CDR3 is TGTGCCAGCAGTAAGGGCAGGGCTAACATTCAGTACTTC. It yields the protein CASSKGRANIQYF.

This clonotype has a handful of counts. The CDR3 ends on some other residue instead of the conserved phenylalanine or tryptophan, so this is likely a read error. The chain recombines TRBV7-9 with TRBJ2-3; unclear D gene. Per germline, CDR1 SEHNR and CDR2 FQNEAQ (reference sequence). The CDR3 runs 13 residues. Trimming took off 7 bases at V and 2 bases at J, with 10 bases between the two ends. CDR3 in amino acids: CASTSQPTDTQYL. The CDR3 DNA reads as TGTGCCAGCACCTCGCAACCCACAGATACGCAGTATCTT.

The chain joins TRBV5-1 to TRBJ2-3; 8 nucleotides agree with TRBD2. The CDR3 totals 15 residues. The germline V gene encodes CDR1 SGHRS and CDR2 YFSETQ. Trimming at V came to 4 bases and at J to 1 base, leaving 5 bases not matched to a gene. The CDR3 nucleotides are TGCGCCAGCAGCCGGGGGGGGACACGCACAGATACGCAGTATTTT. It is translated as CASSRGGTRTDTQYF.

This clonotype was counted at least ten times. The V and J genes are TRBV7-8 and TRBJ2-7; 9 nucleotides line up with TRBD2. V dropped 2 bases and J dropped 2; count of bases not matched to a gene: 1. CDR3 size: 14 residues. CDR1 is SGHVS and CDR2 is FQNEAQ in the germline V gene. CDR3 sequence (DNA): TGTGCCAGCAGCTTACTAGCGGGAACCTACGAGCAGTACTTC. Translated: CASSLLAGTYEQYF.

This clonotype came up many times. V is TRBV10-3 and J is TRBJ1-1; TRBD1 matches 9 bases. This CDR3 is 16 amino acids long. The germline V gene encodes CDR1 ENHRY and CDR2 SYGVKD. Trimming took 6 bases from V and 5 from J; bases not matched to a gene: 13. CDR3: CAISYGTGRWGTEAFF. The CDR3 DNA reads TGTGCCATCAGCTACGGGACAGGGCGATGGGGAACTGAAGCTTTCTTT.

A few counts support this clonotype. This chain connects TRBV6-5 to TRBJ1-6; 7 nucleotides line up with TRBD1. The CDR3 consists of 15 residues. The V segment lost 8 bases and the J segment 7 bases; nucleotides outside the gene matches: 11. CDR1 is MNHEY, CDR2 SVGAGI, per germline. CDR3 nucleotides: TGTGCCAGCCTTTACAGGGGAGATGGGAATTCACCCCTCCACTTT. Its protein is CASLYRGDGNSPLHF.

CDR3 sequence (DNA): TGCAGTGCTAGGGAAAACAGGGGGACAAACACCATATATTTT. Translating it yields CSARENRGTNTIYF. The chain uses TRBV20-1 and TRBJ1-3; TRBD1 agrees at 8 bases. This CDR3 has 14 residues. Germline V gene sequence: CDR1 DFQATT, CDR2 SNEGSKA (reference sequence). Trimming removed 3 bases from V and 6 bases from J; junction bases left unmatched: 7.

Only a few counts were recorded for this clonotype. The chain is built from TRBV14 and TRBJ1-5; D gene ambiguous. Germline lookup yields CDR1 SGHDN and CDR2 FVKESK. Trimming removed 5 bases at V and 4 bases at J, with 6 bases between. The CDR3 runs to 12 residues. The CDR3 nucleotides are TGTGCCAGCAGCTACCTAAATCAGCCCCAGCATTTT. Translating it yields CASSYLNQPQHF.

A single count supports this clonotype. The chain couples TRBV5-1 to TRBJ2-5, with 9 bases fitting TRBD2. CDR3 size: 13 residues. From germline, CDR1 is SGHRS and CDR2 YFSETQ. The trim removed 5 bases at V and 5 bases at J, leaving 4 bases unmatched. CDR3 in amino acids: CASRASGTETQYF. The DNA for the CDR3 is TGCGCCAGCAGGGCTAGCGGGACGGAGACCCAGTACTTC. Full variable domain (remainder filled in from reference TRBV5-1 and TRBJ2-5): KAGVTQTPRYLIKTRGQQVTLSCSPISGHRSVSWYQQTPGQGLQFLFEYFSETQRNKGNFPGRFSGRQFSNSRSEMNVSTLELGDSALYLCASRASGTETQYFGPGTRLLVL.

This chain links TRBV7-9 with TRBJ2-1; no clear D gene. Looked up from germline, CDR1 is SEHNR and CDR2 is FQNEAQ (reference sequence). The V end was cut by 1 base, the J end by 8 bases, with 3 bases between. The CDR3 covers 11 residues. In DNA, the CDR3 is TGTGCCAGCAGCTTAGATGATGAGCAGTTCTTC. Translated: CASSLDDEQFF.

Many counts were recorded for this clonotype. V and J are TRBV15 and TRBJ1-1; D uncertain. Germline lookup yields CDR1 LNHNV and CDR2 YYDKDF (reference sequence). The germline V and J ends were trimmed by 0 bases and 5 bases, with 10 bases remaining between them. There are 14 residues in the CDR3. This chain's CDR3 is CATSRDSAGTEAFF. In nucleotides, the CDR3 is TGTGCCACCAGCAGAGATTCAGCGGGGACTGAAGCTTTCTTT.

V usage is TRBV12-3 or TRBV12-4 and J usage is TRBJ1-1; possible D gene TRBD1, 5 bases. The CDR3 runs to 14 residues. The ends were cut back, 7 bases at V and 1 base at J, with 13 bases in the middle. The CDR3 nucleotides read TGTGCCAGCATCCTTTGGGGGGGGAACACTGAAGCTTTCTTT. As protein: CASILWGGNTEAFF.

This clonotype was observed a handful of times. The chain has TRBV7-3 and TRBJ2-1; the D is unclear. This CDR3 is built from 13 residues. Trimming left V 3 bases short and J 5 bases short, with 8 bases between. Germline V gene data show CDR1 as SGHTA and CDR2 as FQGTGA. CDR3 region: CASSLNQDNEQFF. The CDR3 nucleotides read TGTGCCAGCAGCTTGAATCAGGACAATGAGCAGTTCTTC.

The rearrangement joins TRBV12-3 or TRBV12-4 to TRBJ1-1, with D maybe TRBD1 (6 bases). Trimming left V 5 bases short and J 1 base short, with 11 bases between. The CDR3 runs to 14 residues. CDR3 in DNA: TGTGCCAGCAGTCAAGGGGGGCCGAACACTGAAGCTTTCTTT. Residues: CASSQGGPNTEAFF.

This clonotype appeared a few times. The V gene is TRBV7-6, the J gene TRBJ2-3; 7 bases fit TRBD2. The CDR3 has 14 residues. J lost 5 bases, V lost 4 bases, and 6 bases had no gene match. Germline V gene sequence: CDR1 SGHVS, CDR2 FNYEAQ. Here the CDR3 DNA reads TGTGCCAGCAGCTGGAGCGGGGCCGGAGATACGCAGTATTTT. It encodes CASSWSGAGDTQYF.

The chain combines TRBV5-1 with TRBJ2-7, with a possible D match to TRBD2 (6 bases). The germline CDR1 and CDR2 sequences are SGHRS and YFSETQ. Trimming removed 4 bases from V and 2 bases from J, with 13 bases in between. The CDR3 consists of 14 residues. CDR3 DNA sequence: TGCGCCAGCAGCCCGACGGTAGCGGCCTACGAGCAGTACTTC. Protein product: CASSPTVAAYEQYF.

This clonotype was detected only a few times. DNA for the CDR3: TGCAGTGCTAGAGGGCCTGGATTTACGCAGTATTTT. Translating it yields CSARGPGFTQYF. The chain recombines TRBV20-1 with TRBJ2-3; D not resolved. The CDR3 has 12 amino acids. Between the trimmed V and J ends, which lost 1 base and 8 bases, there was a span of 10 bases. CDR1 DFQATT and CDR2 SNEGSKA come from the germline V gene (reference sequence).

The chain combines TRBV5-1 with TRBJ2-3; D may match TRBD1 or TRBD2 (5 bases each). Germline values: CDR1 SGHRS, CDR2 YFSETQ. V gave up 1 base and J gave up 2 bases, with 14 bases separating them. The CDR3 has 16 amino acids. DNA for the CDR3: TGCGCCAGCAGCTTGTCGGGACCCCGCTTCACAGATACGCAGTATTTT. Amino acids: CASSLSGPRFTDTQYF. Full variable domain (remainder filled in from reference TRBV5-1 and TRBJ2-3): KAGVTQTPRYLIKTRGQQVTLSCSPISGHRSVSWYQQTPGQGLQFLFEYFSETQRNKGNFPGRFSGRQFSNSRSEMNVSTLELGDSALYLCASSLSGPRFTDTQYFGPGTRLTVL.